Described below is a single T cell receptor (beta chain) sequence and its context. The target antigen is unknown. The time point denotes: new active TB diagnosis, blood taken before or within 7 days of starting treatment. Each donor contributed about 100,000 T cells on average, unsorted. The sample comes from a study of T cells in tuberculosis. Study context: Sequenced TCRs come from CD1B-GMM tetramer-binding T cells.

V was pared by 2 bases and J by 9 bases, with 11 bases between. Germline V gives CDR1 GTSNPN, CDR2 SVGIG (reference sequence). The CDR3 sequence is 12 residues long. The study, taken as a whole, reports: Shorter CDR3-alpha in active tuberculosis partly drove smaller distances. GMM-specific TCRs were nearer to active tuberculosis alpha repertoires, suggesting expansion.

Sequencing was performed with immunoSEQ multiplex PCR; in TCRdb, only in-frame clones are kept and a portion is missing. The profile shows around 49,000 clones, 90% to 95% of them singletons. This sequence was found in an adult with tuberculosis. The V gene is TRBV30, the J gene TRBJ2-1; tentative D call: TRBD2 (6 bases). The input for sequencing was PBMCs, taken at tuberculosis diagnosis. The CDR3, as DNA: TGTGCCTGGAGTTTGGGGGGAACTGAGCAGTTCTTC. Translating it yields CAWSLGGTEQFF.